This T cell receptor beta chain was observed in a study of blood T cell repertoires in COVID-19. The wider study: PBMCs, B-cell-depleted T cells, or T cells provided the cDNA or gDNA that made up the material.

In the original analysis: The assay estimated nucleated cells by amplifying reference gene primers. This table comes from immunoSEQ multiplex PCR, and its TCRdb copy is limited to in-frame clones, with some not included. The V and J calls and clone size are taken from that table; D and trimming were inferred from the DNA. The sample records 200,000 to 250,000 clones, around 82% being singletons. In its sample, this clone was seen a few times. This CDR3 spans 11 amino acids. Germline CDR1 is SGHAT and CDR2 is FQNNGV. V lost 0 bases, J lost 12 bases, and 9 bases lay in between. This TCR came from a woman aged 65 to 85 with acute or convalescent COVID-19. The chain links TRBV11-2 to TRBJ2-7, with TRBD1 as a possible D gene (5 bases). The sequenced sample was peripheral blood. CDR3 sequence reads: CASSLDRDPYF. The CDR3 DNA reads TGTGCCAGCAGCTTAGACAGGGATCCGTACTTC.